This record concerns one TCR beta chain sequence. Its specificity is unknown. The sample comes from a study of shared clonotypes between healthy human individuals. Whole-study findings and limits: The expectation was that sequencing depth would affect clonotype sharing among donors.

V shed 2 bases, J shed 8 bases, and the junction held 8 bases outside the gene matches. The germline gives CDR1 SGHDT, CDR2 YYEEEE. The CDR3 has 16 residues. Across several immunoSEQ plates, the genomic DNA of each subset was split evenly. This table comes from immunoSEQ multiplex PCR, and its TCRdb copy is limited to in-frame clones, with some not included. In the table there are 98,000 or so clones, 55% to 70% of which are singletons. V gene TRBV5-6 combines with J gene TRBJ2-1; 12 bases are shared with TRBD2. The sequence was collected from a woman aged 25 to 39 in good health. Sequencing used memory CD8+ T cells sorted from blood. Subset of the sample: CD45RO+ cells pooled with CCR7-negative TemRA cells. Here the CDR3 reads CASSLASSGRAHEQFF. The CDR3, as DNA: TGTGCCAGCAGCTTAGCGTCTAGCGGGAGGGCCCATGAGCAGTTCTTC. The variable domain in full, completed from reference TRBV5-6 and TRBJ2-1, reads DAGVTQSPTHLIKTRGQQVTLRCSPKSGHDTVSWYQQALGQGPQFIFQYYEEEERQRGNFPDRFSGHQFPNYSSELNVNALLLGDSALYLCASSLASSGRAHEQFFGPGTRLTVL.